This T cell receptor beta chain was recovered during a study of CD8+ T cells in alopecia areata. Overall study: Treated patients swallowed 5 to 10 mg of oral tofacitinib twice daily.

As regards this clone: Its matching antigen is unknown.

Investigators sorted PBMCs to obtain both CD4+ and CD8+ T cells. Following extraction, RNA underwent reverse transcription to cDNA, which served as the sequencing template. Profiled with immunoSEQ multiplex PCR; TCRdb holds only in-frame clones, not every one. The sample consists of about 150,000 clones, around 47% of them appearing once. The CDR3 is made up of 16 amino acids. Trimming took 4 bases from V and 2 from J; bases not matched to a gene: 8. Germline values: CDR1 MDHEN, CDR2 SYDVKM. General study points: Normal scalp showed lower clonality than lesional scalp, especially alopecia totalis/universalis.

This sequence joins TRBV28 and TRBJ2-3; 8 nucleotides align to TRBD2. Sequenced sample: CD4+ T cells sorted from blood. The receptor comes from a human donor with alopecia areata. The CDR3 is CASSSPAGALTDTQYF. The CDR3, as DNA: TGTGCCAGCAGTTCCCCAGCGGGAGCGCTCACAGATACGCAGTATTTT.